This section outlines one TCR beta chain sequence together with its context. Which antigen it targets is not known. It has no much larger one-base neighbor in the sample; base qualities were not kept. The germline V gene supplies CDR1 SNHLY and CDR2 FYNNEI. V and J lose 6 bases and 1 base, and a span of 9 bases separates them. The CDR3, cysteine through phenylalanine, is 13 amino acids long. Only the CDR3 region is kept as DNA, spanning 39 bases read in frame from base 1. This sample was included in a study of blood T cell repertoires in COVID-19 (dated by TCRdb to about 2020). For context, the study as a whole: Samples covering the acute and convalescent phases of COVID-19 were provided by collaborators in the United States, Italy and Spain. Where available, HLA class I and class II types were obtained from metadata supplied by the sample provider rather than from assay-based typing. The material from the prospective study consisted of cDNA or gDNA derived from T cells, B-cell-depleted T cells, or PBMCs. A de-identified subject ID, COVID-19 status, age in years and sex were almost always included in the sample metadata. The dataset comprised deeply sampled blood TCRbeta repertoires from subjects exposed to, actively infected with, or recovered from COVID-19. The samples were drawn from two sources: the first 160 participants of the ongoing ImmuneRACE study, and some 1,300 subjects contributed by 6 global collaborators. A freely available public database, intended as a resource for researchers studying the immune response to SARS-CoV-2, is where the repertoires were released. What the study reported, not specific to this receptor: The amount of clinical and demographic metadata varied by source and participant and was provided uncurated.

Each collaborating institution followed its own protocols to collect whole blood in K2EDTA tubes. For TCRbeta analysis, collaborators shipped samples as frozen whole blood, isolated PBMCs, or DNA extracted from either of those sample types. The immunoSEQ Assay, a bias-controlled multiplex PCR, was used to amplify TCRbeta CDR3 regions from genomic DNA. As for the authors' bioinformatics: The number of nucleated cells in each sample was estimated from the amplification of reference gene primers within the assay. To quantify the absolute abundance of each unique TCRbeta CDR3 rearrangement, sequence reads were collapsed and filtered. For each sample, productive Simpson clonality was calculated by taking the square root of Simpson's diversity index across productive rearrangements. Drawn from immuneACCESS, this table holds only the in-frame rearrangements with V and J called that TCRdb kept. Clones are partly lost; checked studies trace under half to an unresolved V gene and leave the rest unexplained. The V and J calls and clone size come from that table; D and trimming were worked out from the DNA. The sample table shows 87,000 or so clones, and around nine tenths are seen once. Under 6% of the sample is taken by the ten largest.

This sequence was found in a man aged 35-49 years with acute or convalescent COVID-19. The rearrangement joined TRBV2 to TRBJ1-1; the D segment could be TRBD1, given 6 matching bases. The sample was peripheral blood. The CDR3: CASSGQTNTEAFF. The nucleotide sequence is given as TGTGCCAGCAGCGGACAGACGAACACTGAAGCTTTCTTT. Reference TRBV2 and TRBJ1-1 proteins supply the regions before and after the CDR3; the full variable domain is: EPEVTQTPSHQVTQMGQEVILRCVPISNHLYFYWYRQILGQKVEFLVSFYNNEISEKSEIFDDQFSVERPDGSNFTLKIRSTKLEDSAMYFCASSGQTNTEAFFGQGTRLTVV.